This T cell receptor (beta chain) was found in a study of CD8+ T cells in alopecia areata. Sequencing relied on a cDNA template that was reverse transcribed from extracted RNA. The assay was immunoSEQ multiplex PCR, and TCRdb's table has in-frame clones only and misses some. This sample yields under 15,000 clones, of which around 60% are seen a single time; 20% to 25% belongs to the top ten. Specimens obtained from alopecia areata patients comprised lesional scalp punch biopsies and peripheral blood. Per the germline V gene, CDR1 is LNHDA and CDR2 is SQIVND (reference sequence). This CDR3 region has 14 residues. V was pared by 6 bases and J by 4 bases, with 16 bases between.

The sample taken for sequencing was skin. This TCR was recovered from a human donor with alopecia areata. The chain uses TRBV19 and TRBJ2-7; D is uncertain. The CDR3 bases are TGTGCCAGTAGGCCTCAGCAAAAAGGATACGAGCAGTACTTC. Translating gives CASRPQQKGYEQYF.